These T cell receptor beta chains were read from a single sample in a study of post-analysis software for immune sequencing data. From the PCR reads, TCRdb called clonotypes with MiXCR, one entry per CDR3 protein. The sample shows about 570,000 distinct CDR3 sequences, 30% to 40% of them seen only once. Material: blood. Source of these receptors: a girl aged 2-17 years with multiple sclerosis. CDR3s include the opening cysteine and the closing phenylalanine or tryptophan. The D gene is left open where the match is weak. Clone size is not always given. Where it is, it says once, few, many or a class for expanded clones.

D gene,J gene,CDR3 length,clone size,V gene,CDR3 protein,CDR3 DNA
.,TRBJ2-3,12,few,TRBV7-6,CASSQRQDTQYF,TGTGCCAGCAGCCAAAGACAGGATACGCAGTATTTT
.,TRBJ2-5,17,.,TRBV3-1,CASSPRGGLVTGETQYF,TGTGCCAGCAGCCCTCGCGGAGGACTCGTAACCGGGGAGACCCAGTACTTC
.,TRBJ2-3,14,.,TRBV7-7,CASSQGTAQDTQYF,TGTGCCAGCAGCCAGGGGACTGCTCAGGATACGCAGTATTTT
TRBD1,TRBJ2-4,14,.,TRBV4-1,CASSQGGQADIQYF,TGCGCCAGCAGCCAAGGGGGACAGGCGGACATTCAGTACTTC
.,TRBJ1-1,15,once,TRBV12-3/TRBV12-4,CASSSPTGRHTEAFF,TGTGCCAGCAGCTCCCCTACAGGTCGGCACACTGAAGCTTTCTTT
TRBD2,TRBJ2-5,15,few,TRBV10-3,CAIRRAGGLQETQYF,TGTGCCATCAGAAGAGCGGGGGGCTTACAAGAGACCCAGTACTTC
TRBD1,TRBJ2-7,16,few,TRBV3-1,CASSQELTGGSYEQYF,TGTGCCAGCAGCCAAGAGTTAACAGGGGGATCCTACGAGCAGTACTTC
TRBD1,TRBJ1-2,14,few,TRBV20-1,CSACGQGASGGYTF,TGCAGTGCTTGCGGACAGGGGGCTTCGGGAGGCTACACCTTC
.,TRBJ2-1,15,.,TRBV6-4,CASSDGWGRQYEQFF,TGTGCCAGCAGTGACGGGTGGGGGCGTCAGTATGAGCAGTTCTTC
TRBD2,TRBJ2-1,13,.,TRBV2,CAGTSGAWDEQFF,TGTGCCGGTACTAGCGGGGCTTGGGATGAGCAGTTCTTC
.,TRBJ2-7,11,few,TRBV29-1,CSARDIYEQYF,TGCAGCGCCAGGGACATCTACGAGCAGTACTTC
TRBD1,TRBJ2-2,15,.,TRBV5-4,CASSLGQGASGELFF,TGTGCCAGCAGCTTGGGACAGGGGGCATCCGGGGAGCTGTTTTTT
TRBD1,TRBJ1-2,20,few,TRBV24-1,CATSDAHRTGGDRKDYGYTF,TGTGCCACCAGTGATGCCCACAGGACAGGGGGCGACCGAAAGGACTATGGCTACACCTTC
.,TRBJ2-5,15,.,TRBV18,CASSPGRTGLETQYF,TGTGCCAGCTCACCAGGACGCACGGGCTTGGAGACCCAGTACTTC
.,TRBJ2-6,14,few,TRBV5-5,CASIPRPGANVLTF,TGTGCCAGCATTCCCCGACCTGGGGCCAACGTCCTGACTTTC
TRBD2,TRBJ2-3,18,few,TRBV20-1,CSASRGRLAGDFTDTQYF,TGCAGTGCTAGTAGGGGAAGACTAGCGGGGGATTTCACAGATACGCAGTATTTT
.,TRBJ2-3,13,.,TRBV2,CASRWGSTDTQYF,TGTGCCAGCCGTTGGGGGTCGACAGATACGCAGTATTTT
.,TRBJ1-2,11,once,TRBV3-1,CATGQNYGYTF,TGTGCCACCGGACAAAACTATGGCTACACCTTC
.,TRBJ2-5,15,.,TRBV7-2,CASSLASTSQETQYF,TGTGCCAGCAGCCTGGCATCGACTAGCCAAGAGACCCAGTACTTC
.,TRBJ1-1,14,.,TRBV6-5,CASSRTGLGTEAFF,TGTGCCAGCAGCCGAACGGGGTTAGGCACTGAAGCTTTCTTT
TRBD1,TRBJ1-3,11,once,TRBV29-1,CSFLQGDTIYF,TGCAGCTTCTTGCAGGGGGACACCATATATTTT
TRBD1,TRBJ2-5,13,.,TRBV25-1,CASTIRGQETQYF,TGTGCCAGCACAATCAGGGGGCAGGAGACCCAGTACTTC
.,TRBJ2-5,17,.,TRBV12-3/TRBV12-4,CASSTYGELQGDETQYF,TGTGCCAGCAGTACTTATGGTGAACTACAGGGAGACGAGACCCAGTACTTC
.,TRBJ1-5,15,.,TRBV27,CASSLTGAPNQPQHF,TGTGCCAGCAGTCTAACGGGGGCCCCCAATCAGCCCCAGCATTTT
.,TRBJ1-4,11,.,TRBV29-1,CSARKNEKLFF,TGCAGCGCCCGGAAAAATGAAAAACTGTTTTTT
.,TRBJ1-6,14,.,TRBV12-3/TRBV12-4,CASRRTSTDSPLHF,TGTGCCAGCAGGAGGACATCAACCGATTCACCCCTCCACTTT